This is a list of T cell receptor beta chains from one sample in a study of T cell responses to AZD1222 COVID-19 vaccine. Repertoires were generated with immunoSEQ multiplex PCR, while TCRdb's copy carries only in-frame clones and drops some. The table has roughly 140,000 clones, 80% to 90% seen once. The material was peripheral blood, obtained 28 days after the second AZD1222 dose. These receptors originate from an adult who received the AZD1222 COVID-19 vaccine. Each CDR3 is given with its conserved first and last residue. D genes are given only for firm matches. A row's size may be missing; if present it is once, few, many or a size class.

d_gene: -; abundance: -; v_gene: TRBV28; j_gene: TRBJ1-6; CDR3nt: TGTGCCAGCAGTTGGGGTGGTATTAATTCACCCCTCCACTTT; CDR3aa: CASSWGGINSPLHF
d_gene: TRBD1; abundance: -; v_gene: TRBV7-6; j_gene: TRBJ1-1; CDR3nt: TGTGCCAGCAGCTGGGGACAGGGTGTCACTGAAGCTTTCTTT; CDR3aa: CASSWGQGVTEAFF
d_gene: TRBD1; abundance: -; v_gene: TRBV19; j_gene: TRBJ2-1; CDR3nt: TGTGCCAGTTCACCGGGACAGGGGGCGCGTTACAATGAGCAGTTCTTC; CDR3aa: CASSPGQGARYNEQFF
d_gene: TRBD1; abundance: -; v_gene: TRBV6-5; j_gene: TRBJ2-7; CDR3nt: TGTGCCAGCAGATACCGGGACAGTTCCTACGAGCAGTACTTC; CDR3aa: CASRYRDSSYEQYF
d_gene: -; abundance: once; v_gene: TRBV3-1/TRBV3-2; j_gene: TRBJ2-6; CDR3nt: TGTGCCAGCAGCCACCCTCCGGGACGACACTTTGGGGCCAACGTCCTGACTTTC; CDR3aa: CASSHPPGRHFGANVLTF
d_gene: TRBD1; abundance: -; v_gene: TRBV5-1; j_gene: TRBJ1-1; CDR3nt: TGCGCCAGCAGCTTGGCTCCAGGGGGGAACACTGAAGCTTTCTTT; CDR3aa: CASSLAPGGNTEAFF
d_gene: TRBD2; abundance: -; v_gene: TRBV7-6; j_gene: TRBJ2-1; CDR3nt: TGTGCCAGCAGCTTGAGTAGCGGGGGGTACAATGAGCAGTTCTTC; CDR3aa: CASSLSSGGYNEQFF
d_gene: TRBD2; abundance: -; v_gene: TRBV7-9; j_gene: TRBJ2-7; CDR3nt: TGTGCCAGCAGCGCCCGGGAGGCCCGGTACGAGCAGTACTTC; CDR3aa: CASSAREARYEQYF
d_gene: -; abundance: -; v_gene: TRBV15; j_gene: TRBJ1-2; CDR3nt: TGTGCCACCAGCAGAGATTGGGCCGGGGGAGGCTACACCTTC; CDR3aa: CATSRDWAGGGYTF
d_gene: TRBD1; abundance: -; v_gene: TRBV28; j_gene: TRBJ1-6; CDR3nt: TGTGCCAGCATGCGACAGGGGCATTCACCCCTCCACTTT; CDR3aa: CASMRQGHSPLHF
d_gene: TRBD1; abundance: -; v_gene: TRBV18; j_gene: TRBJ1-4; CDR3nt: TGTGCCAGCTCACCCAGAGACAGGGCGGATGATGAAAAACTGTTTTTT; CDR3aa: CASSPRDRADDEKLFF
d_gene: -; abundance: few; v_gene: TRBV18; j_gene: TRBJ2-3; CDR3nt: TGTGCCAGCTCACCCCAAGGGAATACGCAGTATTTT; CDR3aa: CASSPQGNTQYF
d_gene: -; abundance: -; v_gene: TRBV20-1; j_gene: TRBJ1-5; CDR3nt: TGCAGTGCTAGAGCGGGGCAGCCCCAGCATTTT; CDR3aa: CSARAGQPQHF
d_gene: -; abundance: -; v_gene: TRBV5-4; j_gene: TRBJ1-2; CDR3nt: TGTGCCAGCAGCTTGCCGGGGGCAAATGGCTACACCTTC; CDR3aa: CASSLPGANGYTF
d_gene: TRBD1; abundance: -; v_gene: TRBV30; j_gene: TRBJ1-2; CDR3nt: TGTGCCTGGAGGCAACCTACGACAGGGATGGGAGGCTACACCTTC; CDR3aa: CAWRQPTTGMGGYTF
d_gene: TRBD2; abundance: -; v_gene: TRBV6-6; j_gene: TRBJ2-1; CDR3nt: TGTGCCAGCTTAGCGGGGGGGTCCAATGAGCAGTTCTTC; CDR3aa: CASLAGGSNEQFF
d_gene: -; abundance: -; v_gene: TRBV5-1; j_gene: TRBJ2-1; CDR3nt: TGCGCCAGCAGCTGGGGCGGGTTGAATGAGCAGTTCTTC; CDR3aa: CASSWGGLNEQFF
d_gene: TRBD1; abundance: once; v_gene: TRBV10-3; j_gene: TRBJ1-5; CDR3nt: TGTGCCATCAGTGAGGGACAGGGGATTAGCAATCAGCCCCAGCATTTT; CDR3aa: CAISEGQGISNQPQHF
d_gene: -; abundance: -; v_gene: TRBV7-3; j_gene: TRBJ2-7; CDR3nt: TGTGCCAGCAGCTTGGCCGACAGGTCAAACTACGAGCAGTACTTC; CDR3aa: CASSLADRSNYEQYF
d_gene: -; abundance: -; v_gene: TRBV9; j_gene: TRBJ2-1; CDR3nt: TGTGCCAGCAGCGTAGTTTCCCCTGGCGGTGAGCAGTTCTTC; CDR3aa: CASSVVSPGGEQFF
d_gene: TRBD1; abundance: -; v_gene: TRBV6-1; j_gene: TRBJ2-7; CDR3nt: TGTGCCAGCAGTGAAAGGGACAGGGGTCGCGAGCAGTACTTC; CDR3aa: CASSERDRGREQYF
d_gene: -; abundance: -; v_gene: TRBV7-2; j_gene: TRBJ1-5; CDR3nt: TGTGCCAGCAGCTTACAGGGCTCGGGGGGCAATCAGCCCCAGCATTTT; CDR3aa: CASSLQGSGGNQPQHF
d_gene: TRBD1; abundance: once; v_gene: TRBV19; j_gene: TRBJ2-1; CDR3nt: TGTGCCAGTAGTATAGGGGACAGGGTCAATGAGCAGTTCTTC; CDR3aa: CASSIGDRVNEQFF
d_gene: -; abundance: once; v_gene: TRBV3-1/TRBV3-2; j_gene: TRBJ2-7; CDR3nt: TGTGCCAGCAGCCAAGTCCCTTACGAGCAGTACTTC; CDR3aa: CASSQVPYEQYF
d_gene: -; abundance: -; v_gene: TRBV5-8; j_gene: TRBJ2-2; CDR3nt: TGTGCCAGCAGCTTTGCGGTTAACACCGGGGAGCTGTTTTTT; CDR3aa: CASSFAVNTGELFF
d_gene: -; abundance: -; v_gene: TRBV28; j_gene: TRBJ1-5; CDR3nt: TGTGCCAGCAGTTTAACGGGGCAGCCCCAGCATTTT; CDR3aa: CASSLTGQPQHF
d_gene: -; abundance: -; v_gene: TRBV27; j_gene: TRBJ1-5; CDR3nt: TGTGCCAGCAGTCGGGAGTATAGGGGTGATGGGAATCAGCCCCAGCATTTT; CDR3aa: CASSREYRGDGNQPQHF
d_gene: -; abundance: -; v_gene: TRBV5-1; j_gene: TRBJ2-3; CDR3nt: TGCGCCAGCAGCCCAGGACAAGGGGCCACAGATACGCAGTATTTT; CDR3aa: CASSPGQGATDTQYF
d_gene: -; abundance: -; v_gene: TRBV7-2; j_gene: TRBJ2-3; CDR3nt: TGTGCCAGCAGCTTAATTACCACAGATACGCAGTATTTT; CDR3aa: CASSLITTDTQYF
d_gene: -; abundance: -; v_gene: TRBV4-1; j_gene: TRBJ1-1; CDR3nt: TGCGCCAGCCGGCGGGGGACGAGTACTGAAGCTTTCTTT; CDR3aa: CASRRGTSTEAFF
d_gene: TRBD2; abundance: -; v_gene: TRBV6-5; j_gene: TRBJ2-2; CDR3nt: TGTGCCAGCAGTCTGACTAGCGGGAGTCCCGGGGAGCTGTTTTTT; CDR3aa: CASSLTSGSPGELFF
d_gene: -; abundance: once; v_gene: TRBV12-1; j_gene: TRBJ1-2; CDR3nt: TGTGCCAGCAGCTTTCAAAGGGCCTTTGACTACACCTTC; CDR3aa: CASSFQRAFDYTF
d_gene: -; abundance: -; v_gene: TRBV3-1/TRBV3-2; j_gene: TRBJ2-5; CDR3nt: TGTGCCAGCAGACCCCGGGGCTTCCACCAGGAGACCCAGTACTTC; CDR3aa: CASRPRGFHQETQYF
d_gene: -; abundance: once; v_gene: TRBV3-1/TRBV3-2; j_gene: TRBJ1-1; CDR3nt: TGTGCCAGCAGCCAAGATTGGGGGGGCGGTATGAACACTGAAGCTTTCTTT; CDR3aa: CASSQDWGGGMNTEAFF
d_gene: -; abundance: -; v_gene: TRBV2; j_gene: TRBJ1-1; CDR3nt: TGTGCCAGCAGTAGTTACACTGAAGCTTTCTTT; CDR3aa: CASSSYTEAFF
d_gene: -; abundance: -; v_gene: TRBV12-3/TRBV12-4; j_gene: TRBJ2-7; CDR3nt: TGTGCCAGCAGTCCAGGGGATGGGGAGCAGTACTTC; CDR3aa: CASSPGDGEQYF
d_gene: TRBD2; abundance: few; v_gene: TRBV18; j_gene: TRBJ2-2; CDR3nt: TGTGCCAGCTCACCGGCGGGAGGGGGCACCGGGGAGCTGTTTTTT; CDR3aa: CASSPAGGGTGELFF
d_gene: TRBD1; abundance: -; v_gene: TRBV27; j_gene: TRBJ2-3; CDR3nt: TGTGCCAGCAGCCCAACGGGACAGTACACAGATACGCAGTATTTT; CDR3aa: CASSPTGQYTDTQYF
d_gene: TRBD1; abundance: -; v_gene: TRBV6-5; j_gene: TRBJ1-5; CDR3nt: TGTGCCAGCAGGACAGGGAATAGCAATCAGCCCCAGCATTTT; CDR3aa: CASRTGNSNQPQHF
d_gene: TRBD1; abundance: -; v_gene: TRBV28; j_gene: TRBJ2-7; CDR3nt: TGTGCCAGCAGGTACAGGGGCTACCTGGAAGGTGAGCAGTACTTC; CDR3aa: CASRYRGYLEGEQYF
d_gene: TRBD1; abundance: -; v_gene: TRBV19; j_gene: TRBJ1-1; CDR3nt: TGTGCCAGTAGTATAGGATACCCGACCGGGACAGGGACGCCGAGGGGCACTGAAGCTTTCTTT; CDR3aa: CASSIGYPTGTGTPRGTEAFF
d_gene: TRBD1; abundance: -; v_gene: TRBV2; j_gene: TRBJ1-5; CDR3nt: TGTGCCAGCAGCCCCGGGACAGGGGGTTATCAGCCCCAGCATTTT; CDR3aa: CASSPGTGGYQPQHF
d_gene: TRBD2; abundance: -; v_gene: TRBV24-1; j_gene: TRBJ2-3; CDR3nt: TGTGCCACCAGTGTGGGAGCGGGAGAGACAGATACGCAGTATTTT; CDR3aa: CATSVGAGETDTQYF
d_gene: TRBD2; abundance: -; v_gene: TRBV6-5; j_gene: TRBJ2-6; CDR3nt: TGTGCCACCTTAGGGAGGGAATCTGGGGCCAACGTCCTGACTTTC; CDR3aa: CATLGRESGANVLTF
d_gene: -; abundance: -; v_gene: TRBV25-1; j_gene: TRBJ2-7; CDR3nt: TGTGCCAGCAGCCCCAGCTACGAGCAGTACTTC; CDR3aa: CASSPSYEQYF
d_gene: -; abundance: -; v_gene: TRBV7-9; j_gene: TRBJ2-7; CDR3nt: TGTGCCAGCAGCGATCCGGGACGGCCCTACGAGCAGTACTTC; CDR3aa: CASSDPGRPYEQYF
d_gene: -; abundance: -; v_gene: TRBV2; j_gene: TRBJ2-1; CDR3nt: TGTGCCAGCAGTGGGGAAGATGAGCAGTTCTTC; CDR3aa: CASSGEDEQFF
d_gene: TRBD2; abundance: -; v_gene: TRBV3-1/TRBV3-2; j_gene: TRBJ2-1; CDR3nt: TGTGCCAGCAGCCTTAGGACTAGCGAAAATGAGCAGTTCTTC; CDR3aa: CASSLRTSENEQFF
d_gene: TRBD2; abundance: -; v_gene: TRBV6-5; j_gene: TRBJ2-1; CDR3nt: TGTGCCAGCAGGCCAGCGGGAGCTAACTACAATGAGCAGTTCTTC; CDR3aa: CASRPAGANYNEQFF
d_gene: -; abundance: once; v_gene: TRBV7-2; j_gene: TRBJ1-1; CDR3nt: TGTGCCAGCAGACCCGCGGTCACAGGGTTAACCACTGAAGCTTTCTTT; CDR3aa: CASRPAVTGLTTEAFF
d_gene: -; abundance: -; v_gene: TRBV5-1; j_gene: TRBJ2-6; CDR3nt: TGCGCCAGCAGCTTGCAACCAGACCGTGGGGCCAACGTCCTGACTTTC; CDR3aa: CASSLQPDRGANVLTF
d_gene: TRBD2; abundance: -; v_gene: TRBV18; j_gene: TRBJ2-1; CDR3nt: TGTGCCAGCTCACTTTCAGGAGGTAGCGGGAGGGCTAACAATGAGCAGTTCTTC; CDR3aa: CASSLSGGSGRANNEQFF
d_gene: -; abundance: few; v_gene: TRBV11-1; j_gene: TRBJ2-3; CDR3nt: TGTGCCAGCAGCTTATCGGCAGGTAGCACAGATACGCAGTATTTT; CDR3aa: CASSLSAGSTDTQYF
d_gene: TRBD2; abundance: -; v_gene: TRBV7-2; j_gene: TRBJ2-1; CDR3nt: TGTGCCAGCAGCTTAGATAGCGGGATAGTCGATGAGCAGTTCTTC; CDR3aa: CASSLDSGIVDEQFF
d_gene: -; abundance: -; v_gene: TRBV18; j_gene: TRBJ1-1; CDR3nt: TGTGCCAGCTCATCACGGGGGGGTCCCGAGACTGAAGCTTTCTTT; CDR3aa: CASSSRGGPETEAFF